This TCR beta chain appears in the sequencing data of a study of control samples from healthy donors and cancer patients. V was trimmed by 0 bases and J by 5 bases, leaving 17 bases between them. Germline CDR1 SEHNR, CDR2 FQNEAQ (reference sequence). The CDR3 is made up of 18 amino acids. Some clones are missing from TCRdb's copy, which holds only in-frame ones; the method was immunoSEQ multiplex PCR. The sample carries some 94,000 clones, roughly nine tenths recorded once. The clonotype comes from a woman aged 50 to 65 in good health. The sample comprised blood. The chain couples TRBV7-9 to TRBJ1-6; D uncertain. CDR3: CASSLAKGIPMNNSPLHF. CDR3 nucleotides: TGTGCCAGCAGCTTAGCAAAGGGAATCCCCATGAATAATTCACCCCTCCACTTT.